The 7 T cell receptor beta chains below all came from one sample that was sequenced in a study of Ad26.COV2.S vaccination and SARS-CoV-2 variants. This table comes from immunoSEQ multiplex PCR, and its TCRdb copy is limited to in-frame clones, with some not included. Of 400,000 to 450,000 clones listed, roughly 90% are singletons. Stated treatment: roughly 20 received Ad26.COV2.S at low or high dose, single or two shots; about 5 received placebo; per-sample allocation not given. Collection of the samples took place on day 63 after the first injection of vaccine or placebo. This specimen was peripheral blood, taken in a trial of Ad26.COV2.S vaccine versus placebo. These receptors were collected from a person between 18 and 60 years old who received the Ad26.COV2.S COVID-19 vaccine or a placebo.

V is TRBV6-2 or TRBV6-3 and J is TRBJ2-2; D is perhaps TRBD1 or TRBD2 (5 bases each). This CDR3 region has 12 residues. Between the trimmed V and J ends, which lost 2 bases and 13 bases, there was a span of 11 bases. The germline V gene encodes CDR1 MNHEY and CDR2 SVGEGT. CDR3 bases: TGTGCCAGCAGTTACCTGAGGGGACGGCTGTTTTTT. Translation: CASSYLRGRLFF.

This sequence joins TRBV4-1 and TRBJ2-1; 10 positions agree with TRBD2. The CDR3 has 16 residues. V lost 1 base to trimming and J lost 5 bases; unmatched junction nucleotides: 5. Germline V gene data show CDR1 as MGHRA and CDR2 as YSYEKL. CDR3 sequence (DNA): TGCGCCAGCAGCCAAGCACTAGCGGGAAAGGACAATGAGCAGTTCTTC. Translating it yields CASSQALAGKDNEQFF.

This chain links TRBV5-6 with TRBJ1-2, with D possibly being TRBD1 (5 bases). From germline, CDR1 is SGHDT and CDR2 YYEEEE. CDR3 length: 12 residues. The V gene lost 4 bases and the J gene lost 8 bases, with 12 bases spanning the gap. This CDR3 is CASSATRDGYTF. CDR3 sequence (DNA): TGTGCCAGCAGCGCTACCAGGGACGGCTACACCTTC.

The chain carries TRBV6-6 and TRBJ2-7, with a possible D match to TRBD1 (5 bases). Trimming took off 6 bases at V and 0 bases at J, with 12 bases between the two ends. The length of the CDR3 is 14 residues. Germline CDR1 MNHNY, CDR2 SVGAGI (reference sequence). The CDR3 DNA reads TGTGCCAGCAGCCCCCTAGGGGTCTCCTACGAGCAGTACTTC. As protein: CASSPLGVSYEQYF.

The rearrangement uses TRBV5-6 and TRBJ1-6, with TRBD1 matching over 7 bases. Per germline, CDR1 SGHDT and CDR2 YYEEEE. Germline trimming cut 6 bases from V and 9 bases from J; bases unmatched to any gene: 9. The CDR3 loop spans 14 amino acids. In DNA, the CDR3 is TGTGCCAGCATCCTCAGGGGGTCCTCTTCACCCCTCCACTTT. It is translated as CASILRGSSSPLHF.

The chain couples TRBV19 to TRBJ2-7; D gene ambiguous. The CDR3 runs to 13 residues. The V and J ends lost 6 bases and 2 bases respectively, with 11 bases between them. The germline V gene encodes CDR1 LNHDA and CDR2 SQIVND (reference sequence). DNA for the CDR3: TGTGCCAGTAGGGGCGGTTTGGCCTACGAGCAGTACTTC. This codes for CASRGGLAYEQYF.

This sequence joins TRBV12-5 and TRBJ2-3; 11 positions match TRBD2. CDR3 size: 20 residues. Germline V gene sequence: CDR1 LGHNT, CDR2 FRNRAP. The V and J ends lost 5 bases and 1 base, in that order; junction bases with no gene match: 17. For the CDR3, the DNA is TGTGCTAGTGGTCTTCCGGGACTAGCGGTCGGTGTCGAGGGCACAGATACGCAGTATTTT. Translation gives CASGLPGLAVGVEGTDTQYF. Using reference TRBV12-5 and TRBJ2-3 for the parts outside the CDR3, the full variable domain is DARVTQTPRHKVTEMGQEVTMRCQPILGHNTVFWYRQTMMQGLELLAYFRNRAPLDDSGMPKDRFSAEMPDATLATLKIQPSEPRDSAVYFCASGLPGLAVGVEGTDTQYFGPGTRLTVL.